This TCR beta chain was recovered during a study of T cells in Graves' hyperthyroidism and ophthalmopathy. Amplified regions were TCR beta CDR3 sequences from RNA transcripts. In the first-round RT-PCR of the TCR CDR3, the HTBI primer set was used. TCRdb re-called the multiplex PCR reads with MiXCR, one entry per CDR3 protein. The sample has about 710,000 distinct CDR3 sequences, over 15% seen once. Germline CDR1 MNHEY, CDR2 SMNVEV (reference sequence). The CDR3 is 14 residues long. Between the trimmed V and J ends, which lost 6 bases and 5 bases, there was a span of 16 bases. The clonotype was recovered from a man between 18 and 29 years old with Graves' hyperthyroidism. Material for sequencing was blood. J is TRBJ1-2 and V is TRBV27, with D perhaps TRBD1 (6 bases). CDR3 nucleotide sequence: TGTGCCAGCAGAACCCTCAGGGGCGTATATGGCTACACCTTC. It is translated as CASRTLRGVYGYTF.